Shown below are 15 T cell receptor beta chains from a single sample sequenced in a study of blood T cell repertoires in COVID-19. Measured with immunoSEQ multiplex PCR; TCRdb has only the in-frame clones, and not every one. The sample shows around 99,000 clones, over 60% of them seen only once. Sequencing was done on a sample of peripheral blood. The receptors stem from a man in his sixties or seventies with acute or convalescent COVID-19.

The rearrangement joins TRBV9 to TRBJ2-2; possibly TRBD2 for D (6 bases). Looked up from germline, CDR1 is SGDLS and CDR2 is YYNGEE. The CDR3 has 15 residues. Trimming shortened V by 0 bases and J by 5 bases, and 11 bases separated the two germline ends. The CDR3 region is CASSVEVGGTGELFF. The CDR3, as DNA: TGTGCCAGCAGCGTAGAGGTGGGGGGAACCGGGGAGCTGTTTTTT.

V and J are TRBV2 and TRBJ2-3; 8 nucleotides match TRBD2. V lost 8 bases and J lost 3; bases outside the gene matches: 4. Germline CDR1 SNHLY, CDR2 FYNNEI. The CDR3 runs to 13 residues. Written as DNA, the CDR3 is TGTGCCAGCGTTAGCGGGGTAACAGATACGCAGTATTTT. Its protein product is CASVSGVTDTQYF.

The CDR3 region has the DNA TGTGCCAGCAGTCGGGACTTTAACTATGGCTACACCTTC. Translation gives CASSRDFNYGYTF. The chain joins TRBV25-1 to TRBJ1-2, with D possibly being TRBD1 (5 bases). The CDR3 consists of 13 residues. Germline V lookup: CDR1 MGHDK, CDR2 SYGVNS. V was cut by 5 bases and J by 1 base, with 8 bases left in between.

This clone was detected only a few times. This chain links TRBV7-9 with TRBJ1-1; 9 bases are shared with TRBD1. The CDR3 spans 14 residues. The germline V gene has CDR1 SEHNR and CDR2 FQNEAQ (reference sequence). V was pared by 5 bases and J by 10 bases, with 11 bases of the junction left unmatched. CDR3 region: CASSTEVGGQGAFF. The CDR3 DNA sequence: TGTGCCAGCAGCACCGAGGTAGGGGGACAGGGAGCTTTCTTT.

This chain joins TRBV3-1 (or the pseudogene TRBV3-2) and TRBJ1-1; D is unresolved. V gave up 0 bases and J gave up 6 bases, with 11 bases separating them. Germline V gives CDR1 LGHDT, CDR2 YNNKEL (reference sequence). CDR3 length: 14 amino acids. CDR3 amino acids: CASSQEGFGAEAFF. In DNA, the CDR3 is TGTGCCAGCAGCCAAGAAGGATTCGGGGCTGAAGCTTTCTTT.

Here the CDR3 reads CASKWSLNTEAFF. As DNA, the CDR3 is TGTGCCAGTAAATGGAGCCTGAACACTGAAGCTTTCTTT. The chain couples TRBV19 to TRBJ1-1, with D uncertain. Germline CDR1 is LNHDA and CDR2 is SQIVND (reference sequence). V lost 7 bases and J lost 0, with 9 bases in between. The length of the CDR3 is 13 residues.

Note on this clone: The junction shows a germline mismatch at one end, possibly a read error. The chain carries TRBV6-5 and TRBJ2-1; 7 bases match TRBD1. Germline V lookup: CDR1 MNHEY, CDR2 SVGAGI. The CDR3 is 15 residues long. The CDR3 protein is CVSSSDRDSYNEQFF. CDR3 sequence (DNA): TGTGTCAGCAGTTCAGACAGGGACTCCTACAATGAGCAGTTCTTC.

The V and J genes are TRBV5-1 and TRBJ2-2; D perhaps matches TRBD2 (6 bases). V lost 4 bases, J lost 4 bases, and 11 bases lay in between. Germline CDR1 and CDR2: SGHRS and YFSETQ. The CDR3 is 14 amino acids. CDR3 sequence: CASSGMEGTGELFF. CDR3 nucleotides: TGCGCCAGCAGCGGGATGGAGGGCACCGGGGAGCTGTTTTTT.

This chain connects TRBV29-1 to TRBJ2-3; perhaps TRBD2 as D (6 bases). Trimming left V 5 bases short and J 0 bases short, with 12 bases between. Germline V gives CDR1 SQVTM, CDR2 ANQGSEA. CDR3 size: 14 residues. DNA for the CDR3: TGCAGCGTTTCCGGACTAACTAGCACAGATACGCAGTATTTT. It yields the protein CSVSGLTSTDTQYF.

The gene calls are TRBV19 and TRBJ1-1; D possibly corresponds to TRBD1 (5 bases). There are 14 residues in the CDR3. CDR1 and CDR2 from the germline V gene are LNHDA and SQIVND (reference sequence). V lost 0 bases, J lost 6 bases, and 11 bases lay in between. DNA for the CDR3: TGTGCCAGTAGTATAGATATGACAGTCTCTGAAGCTTTCTTT. It translates to CASSIDMTVSEAFF.

DNA for the CDR3: TGCGCCAGCAGCTTGGGCTCAGGGGCCTTGAACACTGAAGCTTTCTTT. Translating gives CASSLGSGALNTEAFF. The gene calls are TRBV5-1 and TRBJ1-1, with D maybe TRBD1 (6 bases). V lost 0 bases, J lost 0 bases, and 12 bases lay in between. The CDR3 has 16 amino acids. Germline V gene data show CDR1 as SGHRS and CDR2 as YFSETQ.

This clone came up once. The CDR3 loop reads CASKSGENTGELFF. As DNA, the CDR3 is TGTGCCAGCAAGTCTGGAGAGAACACCGGGGAGCTGTTTTTT. The chain is built from TRBV6-4 and TRBJ2-2; D gene uncertain. Between the trimmed V and J ends, which lost 7 bases and 1 base, there was a span of 10 bases. Germline loops: CDR1 MRHNA, CDR2 SNTAGT. The CDR3 length is 14 residues.

Only one count was recorded for this clone. The chain employs TRBV19 and TRBJ2-3; 10 bases align to TRBD2. Germline-derived CDR1 and CDR2 are LNHDA and SQIVND (reference sequence). This CDR3 region has 15 residues. Trimming took 10 bases from V and 2 from J; bases not matched to a gene: 9. CDR3 region: CATAPSGGVTDTQYF. CDR3 DNA: TGTGCCACTGCTCCTAGCGGGGGAGTCACAGATACGCAGTATTTT.

This clone was seen a few times. This chain joins TRBV18 and TRBJ1-1; the match to TRBD1 covers 7 bases. The CDR3 covers 15 residues. Germline V gene sequence: CDR1 KGHSH, CDR2 LQKENI. The V and J ends lost 2 bases and 4 bases, in that order; junction bases with no gene match: 7. The CDR3 bases are TGTGCCAGCTCACCAAGCAAACAGGGGAGCACTGAAGCTTTCTTT. Its translation is CASSPSKQGSTEAFF.

This clone appeared once. The rearrangement joins TRBV19 to TRBJ2-2; 8 nucleotides match TRBD2. Germline CDR1 and CDR2: LNHDA and SQIVND (reference sequence). V dropped 1 base and J dropped 5; count of bases not matched to a gene: 6. The CDR3 loop spans 16 amino acids. DNA of the CDR3: TGTGCCAGTAGTATAGTGGGACTAGAGGGTACCGGGGAGCTGTTTTTT. It codes for CASSIVGLEGTGELFF.